This T cell receptor (beta chain) was identified in a study of blood T cell repertoires in COVID-19 (dated by TCRdb to 2020 to 2021). In terms of the full investigation: Samples from collaborators originated in the United States, Italy and Spain and spanned both the acute and convalescent phases of COVID-19. The material from the prospective study consisted of cDNA or gDNA derived from T cells, B-cell-depleted T cells, or PBMCs. The dataset comprised deeply sampled blood TCRbeta repertoires from subjects exposed to, actively infected with, or recovered from COVID-19. The repertoires were made available in a free public database intended to serve as a resource for research on the immune response to SARS-CoV-2. The samples were drawn from two sources: the first 160 participants of the ongoing ImmuneRACE study, and 950 to 1,500 subjects contributed by 6 global collaborators. Nearly every sample came with metadata listing a de-identified subject ID, COVID-19 status, age in years and sex. HLA class I and class II types, where available, came from metadata supplied by the sample provider rather than from assay-based typing. Summary of the overall study and its limitations: The amount of clinical and demographic metadata varied by source and participant and was provided uncurated.

TCRbeta CDR3 regions were amplified from genomic DNA using the immunoSEQ Assay, a bias-controlled multiplex PCR. The study's own analysis went as follows. Nucleated cell counts per sample were estimated from amplification of reference gene primers within the assay. To quantify the absolute abundance of each unique TCRbeta CDR3 rearrangement, sequence reads were collapsed and filtered. For each sample, productive Simpson clonality was calculated as the square root of Simpson's diversity index across productive rearrangements. TCRdb took over this immuneACCESS table, retaining in-frame rearrangements with V and J assigned. Such tables are incomplete; in checked studies, under half of the missing clones stem from an unresolved V gene, and the remainder is unexplained. V and J calls and clone size follow that table, whereas D and trimming were derived from the DNA. The sample table holds fewer than 200,000 clones, of which about 80% were seen once. The ten most abundant clones make up around a fifth of the sample.

Points on this clone: The target of this receptor is not known. No base quality values were provided; no much bigger clone lies one nucleotide off.

Each collaborating institution followed its own protocols to collect whole blood in K2EDTA tubes. For TCRbeta analysis, collaborators shipped samples as frozen whole blood, isolated PBMCs, or DNA extracted from either of those sample types. The CDR3, from cysteine to phenylalanine, totals 14 residues. This entry keeps only the CDR3 DNA: 42 bases, framed from base 1. Reading the germline V gene (reference sequence) gives CDR1 SGHNT and CDR2 YYREEE. V is pruned by 5 bases and J by 5 bases, leaving 6 bases of the junction without a gene match. The sample comprised peripheral blood. This sequence was found in a woman aged 80 or over with acute or convalescent COVID-19. The rearranged chain carries TRBV5-4 and TRBJ2-5; TRBD1 lines up with 10 middle nucleotides. At the DNA level, the sequence is TGTGCCAGCAGTCCCCCGGACAGGGGGGAGACCCAGTACTTC. It translates to CASSPPDRGETQYF.